Detailed here is one TCR beta chain. What it recognizes is unknown. TCRdb keeps only in-frame clones here, not all; method: immunoSEQ multiplex PCR. The table has more than 250,000 clones, roughly 90% seen once. The V gene end was trimmed by 2 bases and the J gene end by 5 bases; junction bases not matched to a gene: 7. From germline, CDR1 is SGHNT and CDR2 YYREEE (reference sequence). This CDR3 region has 15 residues. The donors were part of the validation cohort, which consisted of under 150 subjects and was separate from the first cohort of 600 to 850 subjects. This specimen comes from a study of cytomegalovirus exposure and HLA in healthy donors. For the study at large: The platform used for the 120 or so validation repertoires matched that of the roughly 630 first-cohort repertoires, a later analysis reported.

Whole-study findings and limits: Later, an analysis found that TCR clusters from the first cohort tended to co-occur in the roughly 110 validation repertoires. Published work reported that the classifier diagnosed cytomegalovirus status with high specificity and sensitivity.

This receptor was identified in a woman under 30 in good health and CMV-seronegative. The chain is built from TRBV5-4 and TRBJ2-1; 7 bases align to TRBD2. Sample: PBMCs. The CDR3 nucleotides read TGTGCCAGCAGCTTTGGTCTAGCGGAGAACAATGAGCAGTTCTTC. Amino acid sequence: CASSFGLAENNEQFF.